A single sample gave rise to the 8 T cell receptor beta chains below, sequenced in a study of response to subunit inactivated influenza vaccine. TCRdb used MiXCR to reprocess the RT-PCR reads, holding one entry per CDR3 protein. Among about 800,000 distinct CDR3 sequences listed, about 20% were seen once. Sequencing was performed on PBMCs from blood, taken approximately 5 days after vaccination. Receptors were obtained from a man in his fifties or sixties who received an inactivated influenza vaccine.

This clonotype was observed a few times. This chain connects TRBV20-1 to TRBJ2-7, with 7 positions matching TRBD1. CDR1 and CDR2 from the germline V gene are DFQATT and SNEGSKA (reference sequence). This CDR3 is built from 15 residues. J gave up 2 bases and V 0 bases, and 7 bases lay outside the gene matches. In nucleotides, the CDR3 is TGCAGTGCTAGAGATCTCGGGACAGCCACCTACGAGCAGTACTTC. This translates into CSARDLGTATYEQYF.

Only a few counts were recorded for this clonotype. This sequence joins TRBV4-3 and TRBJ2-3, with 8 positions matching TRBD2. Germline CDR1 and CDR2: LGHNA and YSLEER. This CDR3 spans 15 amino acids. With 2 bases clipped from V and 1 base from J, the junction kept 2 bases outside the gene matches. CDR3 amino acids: CASSQFSGGTDTQYF. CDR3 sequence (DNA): TGCGCCAGCAGCCAATTTAGCGGGGGCACAGATACGCAGTATTTT.

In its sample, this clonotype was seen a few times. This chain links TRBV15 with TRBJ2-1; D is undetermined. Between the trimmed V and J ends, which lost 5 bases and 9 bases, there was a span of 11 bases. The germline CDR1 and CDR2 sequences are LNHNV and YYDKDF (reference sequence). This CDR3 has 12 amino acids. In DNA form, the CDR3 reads TGTGCCACCAGCTCCTTAGACGGTGAGCAGTTCTTC. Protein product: CATSSLDGEQFF.

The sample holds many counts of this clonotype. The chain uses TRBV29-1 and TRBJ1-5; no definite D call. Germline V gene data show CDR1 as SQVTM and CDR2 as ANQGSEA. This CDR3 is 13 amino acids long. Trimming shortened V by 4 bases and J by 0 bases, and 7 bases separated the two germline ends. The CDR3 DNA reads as TGCAGCGTTGCGAGCAATAGCAATCAGCCCCAGCATTTT. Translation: CSVASNSNQPQHF.

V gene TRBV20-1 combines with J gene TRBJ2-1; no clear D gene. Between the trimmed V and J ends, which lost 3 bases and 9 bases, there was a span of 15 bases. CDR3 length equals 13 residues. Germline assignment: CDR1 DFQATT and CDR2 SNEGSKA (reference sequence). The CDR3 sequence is CSARGPTFGEQFF. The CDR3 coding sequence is TGCAGTGCTAGGGGCCCCACCTTCGGTGAGCAGTTCTTC.

The CDR3 DNA reads TGTGCCAGCAGTTTAACAAAGGGGACTGAAGCTTTCTTT. Protein: CASSLTKGTEAFF. The chain uses TRBV27 and TRBJ1-1, with a weak D call TRBD1 (5 bases). The CDR3 is 13 amino acids. From germline, CDR1 is MNHEY and CDR2 SMNVEV (reference sequence). Trimming took off 2 bases at V and 5 bases at J, with 9 bases between the two ends.

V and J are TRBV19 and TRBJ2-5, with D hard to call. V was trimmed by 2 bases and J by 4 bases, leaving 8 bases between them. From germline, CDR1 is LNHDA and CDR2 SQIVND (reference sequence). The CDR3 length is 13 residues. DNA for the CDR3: TGTGCCAGTAGTATAAATGGGTTAGAGACCCAGTACTTC. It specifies CASSINGLETQYF.

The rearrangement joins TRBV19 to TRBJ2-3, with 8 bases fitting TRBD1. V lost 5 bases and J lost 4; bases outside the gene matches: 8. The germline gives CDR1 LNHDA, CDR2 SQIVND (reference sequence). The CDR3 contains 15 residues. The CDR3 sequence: CASSRTGQAADTQYF. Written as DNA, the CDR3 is TGTGCCAGTAGTCGGACGGGACAGGCGGCAGATACGCAGTATTTT.